This record concerns one T cell receptor (beta chain) sequence. These data originate in a study of cytomegalovirus exposure and HLA in healthy donors. On the study more broadly: HLA-typed donors contributed around 88 million unique TCRs, which were held in an early data release.

Vbeta (60) and Jbeta (13) primers were used in the PCR. This table comes from immunoSEQ multiplex PCR, and its TCRdb copy is limited to in-frame clones, with some not included. The sample consists of some 200,000 clones, over 80% of them appearing once. CDR3 length equals 14 residues. V dropped 1 base and J dropped 5 bases, with 11 bases sitting between them. From germline, CDR1 is SGHTA and CDR2 FQGNSA. Material: PBMCs. This chain uses TRBV7-2 with TRBJ1-2, with D hard to call. This receptor was identified in a boy aged 2 to 10 in good health and CMV-seronegative. The CDR3 DNA follows: TGTGCCAGCAGCTTAGGAACGCACAAATATGGCTACACCTTC. It encodes CASSLGTHKYGYTF. The full variable domain, in which reference TRBV7-2 and TRBJ1-2 provide the parts outside the CDR3, is GAGVSQSPSNKVTEKGKDVELRCDPISGHTALYWYRQSLGQGLEFLIYFQGNSAPDKSGLPSDRFSAERTGGSVSTLTIQRTQQEDSAVYLCASSLGTHKYGYTFGSGTRLTVV.